This TCR beta chain came from a study of blood T cell repertoires in COVID-19. The CDR3 is 16 amino acids. From germline, CDR1 is SGHVS and CDR2 FQNEAQ. The repertoire was sequenced with immunoSEQ multiplex PCR; TCRdb's copy has only in-frame clones and lacks some. The sample has around 250,000 clones; 88% are singletons. On this clone itself: A junction end diverges from the germline sequence, so it may reflect a read error.

This chain joins TRBV7-8 and TRBJ1-2, with 9 bases aligning to TRBD1. Specimen: peripheral blood. The clonotype originates from a human donor in a cohort sampled during active COVID-19. DNA for the CDR3: TGTGCCAGCAGCGTAGCCCGTACAGGGGGCTATGGTGGCTACACCTTC. This translates into CASSVARTGGYGGYTF. Supplemented by reference TRBV7-8 and TRBJ1-2, the full variable domain reads GAGVSQSPRYKVAKRGQDVALRCDPISGHVSLFWYQQALGQGPEFLTYFQNEAQLDKSGLPSDRFFAERPEGSVSTLKIQRTQQEDSAVYLCASSVARTGGYGGYTFGSGTRLTVV.